This T cell receptor (beta chain) was recorded in a study of human CD8 memory T cell subsets. Study conclusions and caveats: Between stem-like memory and precursor exhausted T cell repertoires, overlap was minimal. High diversity, at similar levels, marked stem-like memory and precursor exhausted T cells but not effector memory cells.

In germline, CDR1 is MNHNS, CDR2 SASEGT. The CDR3 has 16 amino acids. The authors isolated the PBMC from buffy coats of healthy donors. Sequencing libraries of TCR beta were made by UMI-labeled 5' RACE. From its re-call of the 5' RACE reads, TCRdb lists each CDR3 protein once, without DNA. The record lists about 18,000 distinct CDR3 sequences, of which the ten most abundant hold less than 5.5%. Worth noting for this clonotype: The antigen remains undetermined.

The sequenced sample consisted of CD8+ T cells from PBMCs. The rearrangement links TRBV6-1 to TRBJ2-7; the TRBD2 assignment by TCRdb is unverifiable without DNA. The clonotype originates from a human donor in good health. The CDR3 protein is CASSEDKAGTSYEQYF.